This TCR beta chain is drawn from a study of Ad26.COV2.S vaccination and SARS-CoV-2 variants. Repertoires were generated with immunoSEQ multiplex PCR, while TCRdb's copy carries only in-frame clones and drops some. Of around 350,000 clones listed, under 95% are singletons. CDR1 and CDR2 (germline): SQVTM, ANQGSEA. This CDR3 is built from 12 residues. The V end was cut by 7 bases, the J end by 2 bases, with 12 bases between. This clone occurred once. What it recognizes is unknown. Points from the study as a whole: Placebo and vaccine recipients had non-spike TCR breadth that was similar. Substantial post-vaccination breadth of spike-specific CD8+ and CD4+ T cell responses was reported. Vaccine recipients surpassed placebo recipients in spike-specific TCR breadth.

The source is a human donor who had recovered from COVID-19. Specimen: peripheral blood, collected after recovery from COVID-19. The rearrangement links TRBV29-1 to TRBJ2-7, with D perhaps TRBD1 or TRBD2 (5 bases each). DNA of the CDR3: TGCAGCGCTGGGGACCCCCCCTACGAGCAGTACTTC. It translates to CSAGDPPYEQYF.